The clone carrying this TCR beta chain was seen a handful of times. Its cognate antigen is unknown. This specimen comes from a study of human T cells and chemical hapten exposure. Whole-study context: It was small differences in pooled library volume that mainly caused per-sample TCR yields to vary. Study-wide results and caveats: The study found that DPC sensitization did not change TCRs above 1 in 1000 frequency.

Time point described: healthy volunteer bleed at 2 weeks. Total RNA was isolated from unfractionated whole blood. Individual cDNA molecules (in the library) carried attached unique molecular identifiers. One entry per CDR3 protein, called by TCRdb with MiXCR from the RACE reads. The data hold 130,000 or so distinct CDR3 sequences, with 9% to 10% observed a single time. Per germline, CDR1 SQVTM and CDR2 ANQGSEA. CDR3 size: 14 residues. V gave up 4 bases and J gave up 1 base, with 12 bases separating them. The chain joins TRBV29-1 to TRBJ2-3; D is ambiguous. This receptor was obtained from a male donor in good health. Some clones in this sample may be carry-over from other donors' samples. Material for sequencing was whole blood. This CDR3 is CSVGDSQGTDTQYF. The CDR3 DNA reads TGCAGCGTTGGGGATAGCCAGGGCACAGATACGCAGTATTTT.